This T cell receptor beta chain was sequenced during a study of T cell responses to AZD1222 COVID-19 vaccine. The length of the CDR3 is 10 residues. V was pared by 6 bases and J by 5 bases, with 4 bases between. Germline V gene sequence: CDR1 MNHEY, CDR2 SVGAGI. Whole-study results and caveats: No repertoire was sampled before or during the peak T cell response, only after it. Among spike-specific TCRs, nearly half reportedly target unmutated variant regions.

As to this clone: Its antigen is currently unknown.

Repertoires were generated with immunoSEQ multiplex PCR, while TCRdb's copy carries only in-frame clones and drops some. The repertoire has 200,000 or so clones, approximately 93% of them found once; the top ten carry roughly 1%. The clonotype comes from an adult who received the AZD1222 COVID-19 vaccine. The chain links TRBV6-5 to TRBJ1-2; D remains ambiguous. Sequenced here: peripheral blood, sampled 28 days after the second AZD1222 dose. CDR3 DNA: TGTGCCAGCAGAACGTATGGCTACACCTTC. Its translation is CASRTYGYTF.